The text below deals with one T cell receptor beta chain. No cognate antigen has been identified for it. Nothing much larger sits one base from this clone, and base qualities are not available. This sample is drawn from a study of shared clonotypes between healthy human individuals (dated by TCRdb to between 2020 and 2021). Describing the broader study: A couple of women and a few men aged 18 to 49 years were included in the cohort. To increase sequencing depth and limit assay-specific biases, different laboratories used diverse techniques to prepare libraries and sequence TCR repertoires. Per donor, leukapheresis produced somewhere between about 0.8 and 9.5 billion PBMCs. For each donor, three plates each were used for CD4 naive and CD4 memory, two plates were used for CD8 naive, and one plate was used for CD8 memory. To estimate repertoire size and how much clonotype sharing occurs between individuals, the study deeply sequenced the blood TCR repertoires of about five healthy adults.

CDR1 and CDR2 are drawn from the germline V gene (reference sequence): SEHNR, FQNEAQ. The CDR3 starts with the cysteine, ends with the phenylalanine, and has 14 residues. Only CDR3 DNA remains: 42 bases, in frame from the first base. V and J are truncated by 5 bases and 1 base respectively, leaving an intervening sequence of 11 bases. On the study overall, not on this receptor specifically: Even with the large sequencing depth, rarefaction of the sorted-subset datasets indicated that sequencing was incomplete. Sharing across a few donors was observed for around 4.8% of naive CD4, under 4% of naive CD8, about 2.3% of memory CD4, and 0.4% of memory CD8 clonotypes. Based on pairwise subsampling, the degree of clonotype sharing among donors was expected to be affected by sequencing depth. Compared with non-shared clonotypes, the clonotypes found in all four sorted-subset donors had higher generation probabilities. The genetic and exposure-history diversity represented was limited by the small number of donors. Sampling was limited to blood, and TCR repertoires in tissue likely differ from TCR repertoires in blood. Naive subsets generally had larger estimated clonotype richness than memory subsets did.

The donors were healthy, HIV-negative adults with no recently reported acute infections or vaccinations. Every donor was a Caucasian adult residing in Nashville, Tennessee, USA. CD8 memory samples consisted of magnetically selected CD45RO+ cells combined with CCR7-negative CD45RA+ effector memory (TemRA) cells. Blood was obtained by leukapheresis, after which PBMCs were separated by Ficoll-Histopaque density gradient centrifugation and cryopreserved in liquid nitrogen vapor phase. Analytical flow cytometry was used to check the purity and quantity of each magnetically sorted T cell population. Genomic DNA was isolated from each sorted fraction and quantified by UV absorbance on a Nanodrop 2000c. Using the deep immunoSEQ assay, multiplex PCR amplified TCR CDR3 regions from genomic DNA. Genomic DNA extracted from each cell subset was distributed evenly over all wells of several immunoSEQ 96-well plates, and each plate served as one replicate. Each replicate PCR for sorted subsets received approximately 220 ng genomic DNA, equal to about 30,000 T cell genomes. Purified libraries were quantified with a Qubit 3.0 fluorometer, sized on a Bioanalyzer 2100, and re-quantified with the KAPA Library Quantification kit. Each immunoSEQ 96-well plate was sequenced on its own single-read 150-cycle Illumina NextSeq 550 flow cell. In the authors' own workflow: Because the immunoSEQ output included only junctional sequences and no quality scores, the filtering could not be the same as the filtering used for full-length reads. Sequences were annotated with PyIR, a Python wrapper for IgBLAST v1.9, using IMGT germline references to assign V/J genes and CDR3. Reads were filtered out if the reads had weak V/J assignments (E-value above 1e-6), no CDR3, stop codons, out-of-frame junctions, or ambiguous translated residues. V3J clonotypes were defined as sequences sharing the same inferred V gene, J gene, and CDR3 amino acid sequence. Percentage overlap between repertoires was computed as shared unique clonotypes divided by the size of the smaller repertoire. Richness of each repertoire was evaluated using RTK rarefaction, the Chao1 estimator, and Recon v2.1 estimates of unobserved clonotypes. Generation probabilities were computed with OLGA for all TCRbeta clonotypes obtained by the gDNA method from a handful of donors. Entries here come from immuneACCESS through TCRdb and include only in-frame sequences with V and J called. Some clones fail to appear in such tables; in the studies checked, an unresolved V gene covers under half of the shortfall, and the cause of the remainder is unknown. That table supplies the V and J calls and clone size; D and trimming were determined from the DNA. The sample table records hundreds of thousands of clones; around 96% of these occur just once. The ten largest make up about 0.32% of the sample.

This clonotype was sampled from a man under 40 in good health. Sequenced material: memory CD8+ T cells sorted from blood. The sample's cell subset or site, from its label and the paper: CD45RO+ cells pooled with CCR7-negative TemRA cells. The chain is made from TRBV7-9 and TRBJ2-5, with the D gene uncertain. CDR3 protein: CASSPDTLQETQYF. The nucleotide sequence is given as TGTGCCAGCAGCCCCGACACTCTCCAAGAGACCCAGTACTTC.